The sequence of this T cell receptor (beta chain) was determined in a study of vaccination and CD4 T cells after COVID-19. The study sequenced cultured CD4+ T cell DNA using the Oncomine TCR Beta short-read assay. TCRdb reprocessed the PCR reads with MiXCR, giving one entry per CDR3 protein. This sample has some 12,000 distinct CDR3 sequences, with about 54% found just once. For this clonotype: Its matching antigen is unknown.

The sample's treatment: approximately 11-day PBMC culture with coronavirus spike peptide pools or control peptides (ViraFEST assay). Peptide pool stimulation in ViraFEST expanded antigen-specific T cells, whose TCRs were then sequenced. The CDR3 is made up of 17 amino acids. Trimming at V came to 4 bases and at J to 1 base, leaving 7 bases not matched to a gene. Germline V CDR1 and CDR2: MNHEY, SVGEGT. The rearrangement links TRBV6-2 or TRBV6-3 to TRBJ1-3, with 10 bases aligning to TRBD1. The sample consisted of CD4+ T cells from blood, cultured in vitro. The receptor was derived from a human donor who had recovered from COVID-19. For the CDR3, the DNA is TGTGCCAGCAGTTCGGACCGGGACAGGGGATCTGGAAACACCATATATTTT. This codes for CASSSDRDRGSGNTIYF.